Listed below are T cell receptor beta chains from one sample, sequenced in a study of shared clonotypes between healthy human individuals. Only in-frame clones appear in the TCRdb table, and some are missing; sequencing was by immunoSEQ multiplex PCR. The table includes some 87,000 clones, 60% to 75% detected once. Input material: memory CD8+ T cells sorted from blood. Every receptor here comes from a man aged 25 to 40 in good health. Each CDR3 is given with its conserved first and last residue. Fields, in order: V gene, J gene, CDR3 protein.

>TRBV13|TRBJ1-2
CASSHRGNYGYTF
>TRBV21-1|TRBJ2-3
CASSPGPTQYF
>TRBV7-9|TRBJ1-4
CASSLGDRSYYEKLFF
>TRBV29-1|TRBJ2-7
CSVSSGAYEQYF
>TRBV9|TRBJ2-1
CASSHRGNEQFF
>TRBV30|TRBJ2-5
CAWSLLAGQETQYF
>TRBV10-3|TRBJ2-7
CASSDRGGPYEQYF
>TRBV4-1|TRBJ2-1
CASSLSGGAGDEQFF
>TRBV9|TRBJ2-3
CASSVDPHRGRFTDTQYF
>TRBV9|TRBJ2-1
CASSVGTGIDNEQFF
>TRBV7-6|TRBJ2-5
CASSLGLTGALGETQYF
>TRBV28|TRBJ2-6
CASSRRGSGANVLTF
>TRBV30|TRBJ2-2
CAWSKDRGRAGELFF
>TRBV28|TRBJ2-3
CASRPSRGDTQYF
>TRBV27|TRBJ2-5
CASSLSGSGAAATQYF
>TRBV9|TRBJ2-1
CASSVGGIHNEQFF
>TRBV5-1|TRBJ2-1
CASSLSPGTRYNEQFF
>TRBV9|TRBJ2-7
CASSPRSSGRSYEQYF
>TRBV7-2|TRBJ2-3
CASSLFTDTQYF
>TRBV29-1|TRBJ2-5
CSVERGFQETQYF
>TRBV5-6|TRBJ2-1
CASSLGRRISYNEQFF
>TRBV11-1|TRBJ1-1
CASSLRRGSTEAFF
>TRBV11-2|TRBJ1-1
CASSPRTGVNTEAFF
>TRBV11-2|TRBJ1-3
CASSASAGNTIYF
>TRBV7-8|TRBJ1-3
CASSFGTSGNTIYF
>TRBV11-2|TRBJ1-1
CASSVIVGNTEAFF
>TRBV7-8|TRBJ2-1
CASSSPRGTSGLAGGQQFF
>TRBV7-9|TRBJ2-7
CASSVGQAVGEQYF
>TRBV7-8|TRBJ2-4
CASSRHNGGGRAKNIQYF
>TRBV5-6|TRBJ2-1
CASSPLWVAGNIGEQFF
>TRBV6-4|TRBJ1-5
CASSDTAAASPQHF
>TRBV27|TRBJ2-2
CASRGWSGELFF
>TRBV10-2|TRBJ2-7
CASSDPPPYEQYF
>TRBV7-9|TRBJ2-1
CASSGTSYNEQFF
>TRBV29-1|TRBJ2-5
CSVLQGGETQYF
>TRBV19|TRBJ2-3
CASSLWYTDTQYF
>TRBV5-4|TRBJ1-1
CASSLETGTTEAFF
>TRBV11-3|TRBJ2-1
CASSLGLAGGAESYNEQFF
>TRBV2|TRBJ2-2
CASSETATSGAWTGELFF
>TRBV25-1|TRBJ2-1
CASSDGQMSSYNEQFF
>TRBV27|TRBJ2-2
CASSLGVGELFF
>TRBV25-1|TRBJ2-1
CASSESGASSYNEQFF
>TRBV5-1|TRBJ2-3
CASRRLADNTDTQYF